This T cell receptor beta chain stems from a study of neurological immune-mediated disorders. Study overall: Multiple sclerosis patients numbering around 35 comprised roughly 30 relapsing-remitting and 3 secondary progressive patients.

With 10-nucleotide random UMIs, 5'RACE was used to make the cDNA. TCRdb re-called the 5' RACE reads through MiXCR, storing one row per CDR3 protein. This sample has 65,000 to 80,000 distinct CDR3 sequences, with roughly 4.4% found just once. This clonotype was counted ten times or more. The CDR3 runs 14 residues. The V end lost 4 bases, the J end lost 2 bases, and 13 bases lay between the germline ends. Germline CDR1 is DFQATT and CDR2 is SNEGSKA (reference sequence). This chain links TRBV20-1 with TRBJ2-3; D possibly corresponds to TRBD2 (6 bases). The source of this sequence is a woman in her seventies with multiple sclerosis. Material: PBMCs. The CDR3 here is CSAIPGEVTDTQYF. CDR3 DNA sequence: TGCAGTGCTATCCCGGGAGAGGTCACAGATACGCAGTATTTT.